This T cell receptor beta chain originates from a study of cytomegalovirus exposure and HLA in healthy donors. Germline loops: CDR1 SGHNT, CDR2 YYREEE (reference sequence). CDR3 size: 14 residues. V lost 3 bases, J lost 6 bases, and 8 bases stayed unmatched. The PCR contained 60 Vbeta and 13 Jbeta primers. The protocol was immunoSEQ multiplex PCR, while the TCRdb copy is restricted to in-frame clones and leaves out a portion. The sample comprises some 150,000 clones, approximately 80% of which are singletons, and more than 2% rests with the top ten. This clone was seen a single time. This rearrangement joins TRBV5-4 to TRBJ1-1, with 7 bases matching TRBD1. The source material was PBMCs. The sequence derives from a boy aged 2 to 10 in good health and CMV-seronegative. CDR3 loop: CASSWRGQIPEAFF. As DNA, the CDR3 is TGTGCCAGCAGCTGGAGGGGGCAGATTCCTGAAGCTTTCTTT.